A single T cell receptor beta chain is shown here with its context. CDR1 and CDR2 from the germline V gene are SQVTM and ANQGSEA. V lost 3 bases and J 6 bases, leaving 12 bases between the germline ends. CDR3 length: 12 amino acids. Repertoires were generated with immunoSEQ multiplex PCR, while TCRdb's copy carries only in-frame clones and drops some. The sample holds under 25,000 clones, 75% to 90% seen once. The data derive from a study of blood T cell repertoires in COVID-19. Study-level background: Samples representing acute and convalescent COVID-19 were sourced from the United States, Italy and Spain. T cells, B-cell-depleted T cells, or PBMCs provided the cDNA or gDNA that served as material.

Sequencing was carried out using peripheral blood. J is TRBJ2-7 and V is TRBV29-1; D perhaps matches TRBD1 (5 bases). The clonotype was recovered from a man at least 80 years old with active or convalescent COVID-19. The CDR3 coding sequence is TGCAGCGTTGAGATACAGGATGGCGAGCAGTACTTC. Amino acids: CSVEIQDGEQYF.